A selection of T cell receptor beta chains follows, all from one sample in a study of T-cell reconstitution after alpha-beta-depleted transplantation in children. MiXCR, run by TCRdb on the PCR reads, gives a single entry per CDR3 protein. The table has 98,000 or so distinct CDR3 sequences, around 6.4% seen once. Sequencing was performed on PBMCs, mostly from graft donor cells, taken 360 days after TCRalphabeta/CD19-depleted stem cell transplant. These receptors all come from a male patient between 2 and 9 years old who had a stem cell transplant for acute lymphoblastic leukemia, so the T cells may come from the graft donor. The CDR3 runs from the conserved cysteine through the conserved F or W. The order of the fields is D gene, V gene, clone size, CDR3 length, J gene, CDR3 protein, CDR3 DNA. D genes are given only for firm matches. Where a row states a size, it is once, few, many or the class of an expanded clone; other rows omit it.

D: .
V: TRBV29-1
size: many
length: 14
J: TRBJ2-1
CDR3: CSVVGGSSYNEQFF
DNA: TGCAGCGTGGTGGGGGGCAGTTCCTACAATGAGCAGTTCTTC

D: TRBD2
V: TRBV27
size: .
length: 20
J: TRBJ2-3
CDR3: CASSTQGREGSGRGADTQYF
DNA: TGTGCCAGCAGTACCCAGGGCAGGGAAGGGAGCGGGAGGGGGGCAGATACGCAGTATTTT

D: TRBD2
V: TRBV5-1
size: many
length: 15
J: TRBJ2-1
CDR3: CASSLGTSKGKEQFF
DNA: TGCGCCAGCAGCTTAGGGACTAGCAAAGGAAAGGAGCAGTTCTTC

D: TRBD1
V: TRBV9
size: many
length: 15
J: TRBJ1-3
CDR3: CASSVRGLSGNTIYF
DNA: TGTGCCAGCAGCGTTAGGGGGCTTTCTGGAAACACCATATATTTT

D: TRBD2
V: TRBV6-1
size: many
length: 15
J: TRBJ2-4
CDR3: CASRPFAGGENIQYF
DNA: TGTGCCAGCAGGCCTTTTGCGGGAGGAGAAAACATTCAGTACTTC

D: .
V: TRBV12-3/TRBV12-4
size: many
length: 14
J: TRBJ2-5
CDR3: CASSPEGAWKTQYF
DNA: TGTGCCAGCAGTCCTGAAGGGGCCTGGAAGACCCAGTACTTC

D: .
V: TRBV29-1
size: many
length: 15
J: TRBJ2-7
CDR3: CSVAPFSGGSYEQYF
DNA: TGCAGCGTGGCTCCTTTCTCCGGCGGATCCTACGAGCAGTACTTC

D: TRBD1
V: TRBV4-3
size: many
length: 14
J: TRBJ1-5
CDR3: CASSSTGDTQPQHF
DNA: TGCGCCAGCAGCTCAACAGGGGACACTCAGCCCCAGCATTTT

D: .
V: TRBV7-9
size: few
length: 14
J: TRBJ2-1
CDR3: CASSLELGGNEQFF
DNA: TGTGCCAGCAGCTTAGAACTTGGGGGGAATGAGCAGTTCTTC

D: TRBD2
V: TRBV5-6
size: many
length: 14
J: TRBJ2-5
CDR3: CASSFSGREETQYF
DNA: TGTGCCAGCAGCTTCAGCGGGAGAGAGGAGACCCAGTACTTC

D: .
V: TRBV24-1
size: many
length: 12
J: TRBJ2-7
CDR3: CATADFGYEQYF
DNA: TGTGCCACCGCGGACTTCGGCTACGAGCAGTACTTC

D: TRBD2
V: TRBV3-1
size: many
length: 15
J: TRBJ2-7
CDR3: CASSLGLAGVYEQYF
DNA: TGTGCCAGCAGCCTCGGACTAGCGGGAGTCTACGAGCAGTACTTC

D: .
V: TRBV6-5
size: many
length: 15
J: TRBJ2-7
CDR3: CASSYSPGYSYEQYF
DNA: TGTGCCAGCAGTTACTCACCAGGATACTCCTACGAGCAGTACTTC

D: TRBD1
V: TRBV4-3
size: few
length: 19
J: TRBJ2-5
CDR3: CASSQGGELRQGKWETQYF
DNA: TGCGCCAGCAGCCAAGGAGGGGAGTTGAGACAGGGAAAGTGGGAGACCCAGTACTTC

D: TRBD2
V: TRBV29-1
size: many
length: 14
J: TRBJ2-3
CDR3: CSVGLAGETDTQYF
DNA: TGCAGCGTCGGACTAGCGGGAGAAACAGATACGCAGTATTTT

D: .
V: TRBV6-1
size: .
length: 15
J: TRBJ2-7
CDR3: CASSGSRTGAYEQYF
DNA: TGTGCCAGCAGTGGCTCCCGGACGGGGGCCTACGAGCAGTACTTC

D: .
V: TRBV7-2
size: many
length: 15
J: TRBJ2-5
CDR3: CASSLPTTEWETQYF
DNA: TGTGCCAGCAGCTTACCAACGACAGAGTGGGAGACCCAGTACTTC

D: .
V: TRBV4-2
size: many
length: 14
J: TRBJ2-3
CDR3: CASRPWGLDDTQYF
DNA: TGTGCCAGCAGACCTTGGGGGCTTGATGATACGCAGTATTTT

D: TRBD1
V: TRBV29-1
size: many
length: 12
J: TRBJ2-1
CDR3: CSVDRGQNEQFF
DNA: TGCAGCGTTGACAGGGGGCAGAATGAGCAGTTCTTC

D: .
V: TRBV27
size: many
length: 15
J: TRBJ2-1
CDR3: CASSLGGAPFREQFF
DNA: TGTGCCAGCAGTTTAGGGGGCGCCCCGTTTAGGGAGCAGTTCTTC

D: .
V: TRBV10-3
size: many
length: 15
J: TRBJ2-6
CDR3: CAIRQGYSGANVLTF
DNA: TGTGCCATCAGACAGGGTTACTCTGGGGCCAACGTCCTGACTTTC

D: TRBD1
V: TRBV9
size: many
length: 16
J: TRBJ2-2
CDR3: CASSLRDRPTAGELFF
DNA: TGTGCCAGCAGCTTAAGGGACAGGCCAACGGCCGGGGAGCTGTTTTTT

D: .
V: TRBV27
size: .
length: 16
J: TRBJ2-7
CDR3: CASSSLRGHTAYEQYF
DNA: TGTGCCAGCAGTTCGTTACGGGGGCATACCGCCTACGAGCAGTACTTC

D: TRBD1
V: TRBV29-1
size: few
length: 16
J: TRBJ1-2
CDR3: CSVEGFGTGANYGYTF
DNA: TGCAGCGTTGAAGGATTTGGAACAGGGGCTAACTATGGCTACACCTTC

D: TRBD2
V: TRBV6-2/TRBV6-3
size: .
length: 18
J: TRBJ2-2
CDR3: CASSPRMKAGGGTGELFF
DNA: TGTGCCAGCAGCCCACGGATGAAAGCGGGAGGAGGCACCGGGGAGCTGTTTTTT

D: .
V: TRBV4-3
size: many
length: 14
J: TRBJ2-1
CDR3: CASSQDYFLNEQFF
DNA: TGCGCCAGCAGCCAAGATTATTTCCTCAATGAGCAGTTCTTC

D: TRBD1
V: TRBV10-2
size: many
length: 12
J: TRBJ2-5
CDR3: CATGTVQETQYF
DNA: TGCGCCACAGGGACAGTCCAAGAGACCCAGTACTTC

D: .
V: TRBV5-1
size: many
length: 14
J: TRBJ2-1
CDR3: CASSLVGGSREQFF
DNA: TGCGCCAGCAGCTTGGTAGGGGGTTCGCGTGAGCAGTTCTTC

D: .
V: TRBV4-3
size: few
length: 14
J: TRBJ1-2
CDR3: CASSHLQRTVGYTF
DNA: TGCGCCAGCAGCCACCTACAGAGGACAGTCGGCTACACCTTC

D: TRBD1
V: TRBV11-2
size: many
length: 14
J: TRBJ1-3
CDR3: CASSPDRAGNTIYF
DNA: TGTGCCAGCAGCCCGGACAGGGCTGGAAACACCATATATTTT